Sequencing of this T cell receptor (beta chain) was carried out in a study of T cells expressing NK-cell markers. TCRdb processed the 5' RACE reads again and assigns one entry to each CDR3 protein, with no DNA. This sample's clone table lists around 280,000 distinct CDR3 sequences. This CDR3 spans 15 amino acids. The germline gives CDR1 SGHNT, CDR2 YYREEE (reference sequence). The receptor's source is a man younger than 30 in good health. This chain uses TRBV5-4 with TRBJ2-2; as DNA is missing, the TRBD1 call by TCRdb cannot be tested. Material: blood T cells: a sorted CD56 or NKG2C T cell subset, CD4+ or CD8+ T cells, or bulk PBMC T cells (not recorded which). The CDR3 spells CASSSIGQGFGELFF.